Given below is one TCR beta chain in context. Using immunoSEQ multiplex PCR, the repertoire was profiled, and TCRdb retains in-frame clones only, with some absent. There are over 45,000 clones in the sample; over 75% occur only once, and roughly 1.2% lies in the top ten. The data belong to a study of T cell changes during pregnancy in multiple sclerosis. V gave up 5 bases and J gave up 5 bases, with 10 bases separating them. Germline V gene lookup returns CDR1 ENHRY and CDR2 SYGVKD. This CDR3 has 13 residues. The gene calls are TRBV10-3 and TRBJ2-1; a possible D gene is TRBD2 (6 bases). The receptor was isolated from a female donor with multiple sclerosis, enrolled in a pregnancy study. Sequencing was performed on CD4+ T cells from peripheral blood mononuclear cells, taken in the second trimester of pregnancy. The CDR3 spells CAISTGGDNEQFF. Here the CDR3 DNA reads TGTGCCATCAGTACCGGGGGAGACAATGAGCAGTTCTTC.